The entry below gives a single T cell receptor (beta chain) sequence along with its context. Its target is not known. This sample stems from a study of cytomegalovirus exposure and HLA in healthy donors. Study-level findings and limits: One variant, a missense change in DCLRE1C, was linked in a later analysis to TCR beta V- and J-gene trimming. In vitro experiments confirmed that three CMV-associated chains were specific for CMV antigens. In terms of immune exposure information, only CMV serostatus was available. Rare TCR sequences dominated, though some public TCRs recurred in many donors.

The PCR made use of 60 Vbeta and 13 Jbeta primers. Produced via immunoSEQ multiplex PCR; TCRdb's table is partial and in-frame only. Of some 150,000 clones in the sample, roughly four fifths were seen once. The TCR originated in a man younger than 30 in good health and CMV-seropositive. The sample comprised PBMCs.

The CDR3 bases are TGTGCCAGCAGCTTAGTCAACAGGGGGCGCGGCACTGAAGCTTTCTTT. As protein: CASSLVNRGRGTEAFF. V gene TRBV7-9 combines with J gene TRBJ1-1; 9 positions agree with TRBD1. The J segment lost 4 bases and the V segment lost 1 base, leaving 7 bases of the junction unmatched. Germline loops: CDR1 SEHNR, CDR2 FQNEAQ (reference sequence). The CDR3 spans 16 residues.